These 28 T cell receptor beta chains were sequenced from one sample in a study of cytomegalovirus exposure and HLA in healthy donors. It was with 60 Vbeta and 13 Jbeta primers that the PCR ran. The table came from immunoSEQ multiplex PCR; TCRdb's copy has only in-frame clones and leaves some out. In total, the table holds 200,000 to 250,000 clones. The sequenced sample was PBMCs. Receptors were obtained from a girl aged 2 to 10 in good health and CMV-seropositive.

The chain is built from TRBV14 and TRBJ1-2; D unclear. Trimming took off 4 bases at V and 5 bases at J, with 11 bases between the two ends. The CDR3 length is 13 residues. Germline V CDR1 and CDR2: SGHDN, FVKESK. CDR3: CASSRGDYYGYTF. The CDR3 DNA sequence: TGTGCCAGCAGCCGGGGAGACTATTATGGCTACACCTTC.

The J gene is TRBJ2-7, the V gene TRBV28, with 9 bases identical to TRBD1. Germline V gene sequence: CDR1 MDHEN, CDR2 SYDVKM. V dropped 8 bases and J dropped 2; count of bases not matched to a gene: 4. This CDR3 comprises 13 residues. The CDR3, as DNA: TGTGCCAGCCGGAGACAGGGGGCCTACGAGCAGTACTTC. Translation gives CASRRQGAYEQYF.

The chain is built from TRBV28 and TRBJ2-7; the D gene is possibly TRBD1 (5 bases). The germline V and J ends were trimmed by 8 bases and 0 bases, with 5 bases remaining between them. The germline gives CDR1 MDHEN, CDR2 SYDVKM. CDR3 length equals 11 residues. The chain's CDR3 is CASDSSYEQYF. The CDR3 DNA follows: TGTGCCAGCGACAGCTCCTACGAGCAGTACTTC.

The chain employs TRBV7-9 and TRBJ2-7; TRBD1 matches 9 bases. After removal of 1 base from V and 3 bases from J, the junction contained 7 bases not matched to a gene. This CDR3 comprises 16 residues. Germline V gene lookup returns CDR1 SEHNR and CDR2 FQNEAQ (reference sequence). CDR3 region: CASSLVPGQGFYEQYF. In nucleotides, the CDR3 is TGTGCCAGCAGCTTAGTCCCGGGACAGGGTTTCTACGAGCAGTACTTC.

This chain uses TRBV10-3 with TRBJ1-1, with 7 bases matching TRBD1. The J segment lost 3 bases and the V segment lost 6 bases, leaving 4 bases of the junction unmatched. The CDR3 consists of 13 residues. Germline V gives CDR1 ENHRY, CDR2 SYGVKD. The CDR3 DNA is TGTGCCATCAGCATCCAGGGGGACACTGAAGCTTTCTTT. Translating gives CAISIQGDTEAFF.

CDR3 sequence: CASSQEAASGIHNEQFF. The DNA for the CDR3 is TGTGCCAGCAGCCAAGAGGCCGCTAGCGGGATACACAATGAGCAGTTCTTC. This rearrangement joins TRBV4-2 to TRBJ2-1, with 9 bases lining up with TRBD2. The CDR3 spans 17 residues. Germline assignment: CDR1 LGHNA and CDR2 YNFKEQ. The ends lost 0 bases at V and 5 bases at J; junction bases unmatched: 8.

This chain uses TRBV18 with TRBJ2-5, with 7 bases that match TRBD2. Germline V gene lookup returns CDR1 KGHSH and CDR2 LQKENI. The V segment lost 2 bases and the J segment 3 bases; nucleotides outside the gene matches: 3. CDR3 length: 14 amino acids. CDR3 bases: TGTGCCAGCTCACCAGCAGCGGGGAAAGAGACCCAGTACTTC. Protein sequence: CASSPAAGKETQYF.

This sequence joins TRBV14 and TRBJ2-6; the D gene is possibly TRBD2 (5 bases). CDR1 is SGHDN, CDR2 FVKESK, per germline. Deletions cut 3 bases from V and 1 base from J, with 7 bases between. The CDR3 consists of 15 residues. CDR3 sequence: CASSHSGSGANVLTF. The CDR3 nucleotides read TGTGCCAGCAGCCACTCGGGGTCTGGGGCCAACGTCCTGACTTTC. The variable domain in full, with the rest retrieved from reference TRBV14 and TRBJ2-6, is EAGVTQFPSHSVIEKGQTVTLRCDPISGHDNLYWYRRVMGKEIKFLLHFVKESKQDESGMPNNRFLAERTGGTYSTLKVQPAELEDSGVYFCASSHSGSGANVLTFGAGSRLTVL.

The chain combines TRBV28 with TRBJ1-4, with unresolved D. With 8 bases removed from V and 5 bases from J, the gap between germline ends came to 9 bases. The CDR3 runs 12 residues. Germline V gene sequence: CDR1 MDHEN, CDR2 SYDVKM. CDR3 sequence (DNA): TGTGCCAGCTACACAGTAAATGAAAAACTGTTTTTT. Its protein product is CASYTVNEKLFF. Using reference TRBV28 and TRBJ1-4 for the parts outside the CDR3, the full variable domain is DVKVTQSSRYLVKRTGEKVFLECVQDMDHENMFWYRQDPGLGLRLIYFSYDVKMKEKGDIPEGYSVSREKKERFSLILESASTNQTSMYLCASYTVNEKLFFGSGTQLSVL.

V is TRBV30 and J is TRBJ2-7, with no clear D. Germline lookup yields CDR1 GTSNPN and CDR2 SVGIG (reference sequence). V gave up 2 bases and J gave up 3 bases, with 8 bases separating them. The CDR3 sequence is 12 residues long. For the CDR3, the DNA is TGTGCCTGGAGTATGGAGATCTACGAGCAGTACTTC. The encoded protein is CAWSMEIYEQYF. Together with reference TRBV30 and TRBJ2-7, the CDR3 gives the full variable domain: SQTIHQWPATLVQPVGSPLSLECTVEGTSNPNLYWYRQAAGRGLQLLFYSVGIGQISSEVPQNLSASRPQDRQFILSSKKLLLSDSGFYLCAWSMEIYEQYFGPGTRLTVT.

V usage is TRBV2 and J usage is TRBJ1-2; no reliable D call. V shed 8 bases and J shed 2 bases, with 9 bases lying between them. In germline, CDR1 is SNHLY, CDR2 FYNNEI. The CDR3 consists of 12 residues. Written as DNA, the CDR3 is TGTGCCAGCTCCGGTGTGAACTATGGCTACACCTTC. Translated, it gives CASSGVNYGYTF.

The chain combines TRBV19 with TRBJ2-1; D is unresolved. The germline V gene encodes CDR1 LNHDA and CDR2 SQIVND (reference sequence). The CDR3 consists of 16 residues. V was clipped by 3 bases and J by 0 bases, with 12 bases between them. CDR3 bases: TGTGCCAGTAGTATGGTTTCTGTTAGCTCCTACAATGAGCAGTTCTTC. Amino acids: CASSMVSVSSYNEQFF.

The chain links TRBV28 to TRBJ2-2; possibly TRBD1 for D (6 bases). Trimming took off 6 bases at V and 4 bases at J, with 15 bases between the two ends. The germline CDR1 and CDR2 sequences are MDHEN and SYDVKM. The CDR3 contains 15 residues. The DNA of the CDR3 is TGTGCCAGCAGAGGGAAGGGACAAACCACCGGGGAGCTGTTTTTT. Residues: CASRGKGQTTGELFF.

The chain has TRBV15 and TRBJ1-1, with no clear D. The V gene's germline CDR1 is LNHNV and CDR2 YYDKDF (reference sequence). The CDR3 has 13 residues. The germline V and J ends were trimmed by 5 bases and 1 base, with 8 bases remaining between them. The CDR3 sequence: CATSLKPNTEAFF. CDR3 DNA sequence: TGTGCCACCAGCTTGAAGCCGAACACTGAAGCTTTCTTT. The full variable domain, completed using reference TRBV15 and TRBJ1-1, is DAMVIQNPRYQVTQFGKPVTLSCSQTLNHNVMYWYQQKSSQAPKLLFHYYDKDFNNEADTPDNFQSRRPNTSFCFLDIRSPGLGDTAMYLCATSLKPNTEAFFGQGTRLTVV.

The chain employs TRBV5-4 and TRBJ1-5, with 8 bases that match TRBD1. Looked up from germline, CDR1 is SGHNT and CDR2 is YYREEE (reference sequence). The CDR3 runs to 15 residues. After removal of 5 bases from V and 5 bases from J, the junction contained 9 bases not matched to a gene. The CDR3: CASSFGQGGDQPQHF. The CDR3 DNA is TGTGCCAGCAGTTTCGGACAGGGTGGGGATCAGCCCCAGCATTTT.

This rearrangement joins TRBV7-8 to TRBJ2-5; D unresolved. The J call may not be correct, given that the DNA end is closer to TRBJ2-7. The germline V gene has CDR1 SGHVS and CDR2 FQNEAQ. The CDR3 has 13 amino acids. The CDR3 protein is CASSSQATYEQYF. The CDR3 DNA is TGTGCCAGCAGCTCTCAGGCAACCTACGAGCAGTACTTC.

The CDR3 DNA reads TGCGCCAGCAGCTTAACTAGAGATGTGGGCGAGCAGTACTTC. The encoded protein is CASSLTRDVGEQYF. V and J are TRBV5-1 and TRBJ2-7, with a tentative D call TRBD2 (5 bases). CDR1 is SGHRS, CDR2 YFSETQ, per germline. The CDR3 totals 14 residues. V lost 2 bases and J 6 bases, leaving 15 bases between the germline ends.

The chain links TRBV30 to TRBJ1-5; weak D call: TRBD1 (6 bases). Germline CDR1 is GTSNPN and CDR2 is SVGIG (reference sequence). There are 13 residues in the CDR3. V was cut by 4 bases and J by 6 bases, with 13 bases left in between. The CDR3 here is CAWKGQGSQPQHF. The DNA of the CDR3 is TGTGCCTGGAAGGGCCAGGGGTCTCAGCCCCAGCATTTT.

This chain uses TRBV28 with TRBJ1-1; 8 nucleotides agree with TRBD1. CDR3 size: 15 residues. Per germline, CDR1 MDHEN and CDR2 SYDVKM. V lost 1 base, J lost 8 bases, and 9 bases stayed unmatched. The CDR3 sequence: CASSLSGQGSIEAFF. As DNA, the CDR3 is TGTGCCAGCAGTTTATCCGGACAGGGTTCCATCGAAGCTTTCTTT.

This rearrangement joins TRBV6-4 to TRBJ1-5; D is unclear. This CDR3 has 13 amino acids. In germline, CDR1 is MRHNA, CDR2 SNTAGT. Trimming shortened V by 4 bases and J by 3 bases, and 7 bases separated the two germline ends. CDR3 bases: TGTGCCAGCAGTGCCGGGTTCAATCAGCCCCAGCATTTT. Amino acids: CASSAGFNQPQHF.

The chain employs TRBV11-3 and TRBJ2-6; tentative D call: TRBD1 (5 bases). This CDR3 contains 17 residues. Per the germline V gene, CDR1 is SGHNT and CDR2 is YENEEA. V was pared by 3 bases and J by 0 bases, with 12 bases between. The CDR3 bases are TGTGCCAGCAGCTTGGGCAGCGACAGCTCTGGGGCCAACGTCCTGACTTTC. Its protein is CASSLGSDSSGANVLTF.

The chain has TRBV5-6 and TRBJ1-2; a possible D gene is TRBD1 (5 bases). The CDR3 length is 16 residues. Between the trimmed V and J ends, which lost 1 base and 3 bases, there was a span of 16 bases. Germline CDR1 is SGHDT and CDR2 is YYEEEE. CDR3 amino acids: CASSLNRWQGDYGYTF. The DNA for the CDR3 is TGTGCCAGCAGCTTGAATCGGTGGCAGGGTGACTATGGCTACACCTTC.

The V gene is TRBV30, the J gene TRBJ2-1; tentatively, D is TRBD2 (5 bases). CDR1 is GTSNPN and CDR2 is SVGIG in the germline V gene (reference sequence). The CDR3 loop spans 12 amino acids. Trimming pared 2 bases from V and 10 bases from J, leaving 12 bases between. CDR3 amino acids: CAWSPLVGEQFF. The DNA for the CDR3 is TGTGCCTGGAGTCCACTAGTGGGCGAGCAGTTCTTC.

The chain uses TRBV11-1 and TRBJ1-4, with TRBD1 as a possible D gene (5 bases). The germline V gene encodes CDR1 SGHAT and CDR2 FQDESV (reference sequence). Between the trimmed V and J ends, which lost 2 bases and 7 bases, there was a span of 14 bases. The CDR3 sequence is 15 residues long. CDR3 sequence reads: CASSLSGGRSEKLFF. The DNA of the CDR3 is TGTGCCAGCAGCTTATCCGGGGGACGGAGTGAAAAACTGTTTTTT.

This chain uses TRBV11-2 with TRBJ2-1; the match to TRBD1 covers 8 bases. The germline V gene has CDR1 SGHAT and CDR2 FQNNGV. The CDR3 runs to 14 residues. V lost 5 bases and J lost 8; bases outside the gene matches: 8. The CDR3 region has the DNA TGTGCCAGCAGCCAAAACTCACAGGGGGATGAGCAGTTCTTC. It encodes CASSQNSQGDEQFF. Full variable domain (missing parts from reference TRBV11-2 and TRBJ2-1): EAGVAQSPRYKIIEKRQSVAFWCNPISGHATLYWYQQILGQGPKLLIQFQNNGVVDDSQLPKDRFSAERLKGVDSTLKIQPAKLEDSAVYLCASSQNSQGDEQFFGPGTRLTVL.

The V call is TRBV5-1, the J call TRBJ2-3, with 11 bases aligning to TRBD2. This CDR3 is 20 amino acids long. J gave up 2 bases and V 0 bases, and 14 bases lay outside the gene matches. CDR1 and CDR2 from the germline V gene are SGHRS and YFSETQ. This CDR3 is CASSLGRQTSGMWSTDTQYF. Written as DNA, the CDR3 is TGCGCCAGCAGCTTGGGACGCCAGACTAGCGGGATGTGGTCCACAGATACGCAGTATTTT.

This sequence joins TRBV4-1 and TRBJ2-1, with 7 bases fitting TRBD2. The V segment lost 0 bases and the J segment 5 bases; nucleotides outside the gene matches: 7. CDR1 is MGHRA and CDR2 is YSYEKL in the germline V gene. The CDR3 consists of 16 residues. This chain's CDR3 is CASSQESGIADNEQFF. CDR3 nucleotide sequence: TGCGCCAGCAGCCAAGAGAGCGGGATCGCCGACAATGAGCAGTTCTTC.

The CDR3: CAISDGLQGFTDTQYF. CDR3 in DNA: TGTGCCATCAGCGACGGTTTACAGGGTTTCACAGATACGCAGTATTTT. V is TRBV10-3 and J is TRBJ2-3; tentative D call: TRBD1 (6 bases). Germline CDR1 ENHRY, CDR2 SYGVKD. Between the trimmed V and J ends, which lost 6 bases and 2 bases, there was a span of 18 bases. The CDR3 is 16 amino acids.